Here is one T cell receptor beta chain with its context. This sample is drawn from a study of T cell changes during pregnancy in multiple sclerosis. CDR3 length: 15 amino acids. V shed 3 bases and J 6 bases; nucleotides not matched to a gene: 10. The V gene's germline CDR1 is SGDLS and CDR2 YYNGEE. The data were produced by immunoSEQ multiplex PCR, yet TCRdb's version contains in-frame clones alone and is incomplete. The sample carries about 40,000 clones, roughly 92% recorded once. The TCR comes from a female donor with multiple sclerosis, enrolled in a pregnancy study. This rearrangement joins TRBV9 to TRBJ1-1, with 8 nucleotides matching TRBD1. Sample: CD4+ T cells from peripheral blood mononuclear cells, taken before pregnancy. CDR3 DNA: TGTGCCAGCAGCGCCGTTCAGGGGGCGATGGCTGAAGCTTTCTTT. It specifies CASSAVQGAMAEAFF. The whole variable domain, filled in from reference TRBV9 and TRBJ1-1, reads DSGVTQTPKHLITATGQRVTLRCSPRSGDLSVYWYQQSLDQGLQFLIQYYNGEERAKGNILERFSAQQFPDLHSELNLSSLELGDSALYFCASSAVQGAMAEAFFGQGTRLTVV.